Listed below are T cell receptor beta chains from one sample, sequenced in a study of cytomegalovirus exposure and HLA in healthy donors. Measured with immunoSEQ multiplex PCR; TCRdb has only the in-frame clones, and not every one. The table has approximately 200,000 clones, roughly 83% seen once. Sequencing input: PBMCs. These TCRs come from a girl under 18 in good health and CMV-seronegative. Both conserved end residues are trimmed from each CDR3. A D gene is named only where the DNA matches it firmly.

TRBV28,TRBJ1-3,TRBD1,ASSSWGQGFTGNTIY
TRBV6-4,TRBJ1-2,.,ASILRGTLSYGYT
TRBV14,TRBJ1-1,.,ASSHTASKAF
TRBV10-2,TRBJ2-3,.,ASRRLVTDTQY
TRBV4-2,TRBJ2-7,TRBD2,ASSQENAGASYEQY
TRBV18,TRBJ1-2,.,ASSPLPRNTPYGYT
TRBV5-4,TRBJ1-1,TRBD1,ASSFRDRNTEAF
TRBV6-1,TRBJ2-7,TRBD2,ASSEWRGTLYEQY
TRBV19,TRBJ1-5,.,ASSMAGVVLMGQPQH
TRBV6-5,TRBJ1-3,.,ASKRTAVGNTIY
TRBV2,TRBJ2-1,TRBD1,ASSRQGAGVSSEQF
TRBV4-3,TRBJ1-1,TRBD1,ASSQGDRVGSEAF
TRBV7-2,TRBJ2-3,TRBD1,ASSLAPGPRGPDTQY
TRBV19,TRBJ1-1,TRBD1,ASTPRLARGHTEAF
TRBV2,TRBJ2-7,.,ASNQGIYEQY
TRBV7-2,TRBJ2-7,TRBD2,ASSLRLAGAYEQY
TRBV7-9,TRBJ2-1,TRBD2,ASSLVSGGARNEQF
TRBV5-1,TRBJ2-1,.,ASSFGGTNEQF
TRBV28,TRBJ2-4,.,ASSSTLTPGGSGKNIQY
TRBV30,.,.,AWSVRQGYEQY
TRBV19,TRBJ2-2,.,ASRLHRDLTGELF
TRBV10-3,TRBJ2-3,TRBD2,AISESESGRGKDTQY
TRBV6-5,TRBJ2-7,.,ASNMGGPPLNEQY
TRBV4-1,TRBJ1-4,TRBD1,ASSQAPRTGNEKLF
TRBV29-1,TRBJ2-3,TRBD1,SVGTVSSTDTQY
TRBV5-1,TRBJ1-2,TRBD1,ASSLDQGAPGYGYT
TRBV12-2,TRBJ1-5,.,ASRLRTQDGRPQPQH
TRBV6-5,TRBJ1-1,.,ASSARENTEAF
TRBV7-6,TRBJ2-3,TRBD1,ASSLAGQGADTQY
TRBV11-2,TRBJ1-3,.,ASRSQANTIY
TRBV4-1,TRBJ1-2,.,ATQSGSLLTGYT
TRBV5-5,TRBJ2-7,.,ASSLVLLLEQY
TRBV6-5,TRBJ2-3,.,ASSETGGRTDTQY
TRBV5-6,TRBJ1-1,.,ASSSRRTGTEAF
TRBV4-3,TRBJ1-2,.,ASSQASGEGRGYT
TRBV6-6,TRBJ1-1,.,ASSFGGRNTEAF
TRBV19,TRBJ2-7,.,ASSPPLRGQPTGEQY
TRBV10-3,TRBJ2-7,.,AIKAGPAYEQY
TRBV7-2,TRBJ2-5,TRBD2,ASSPRGGETQY
TRBV6-5,TRBJ2-7,.,ASSYDRSNVYYEQY
TRBV6-5,TRBJ1-2,TRBD1,ASSYSRDRVGYGYT
TRBV4-3,TRBJ1-2,.,ASSPRGNPNYGYT
TRBV30,TRBJ2-3,.,AWIPPGHLSTDTQY
TRBV19,TRBJ1-4,.,ASSNYPQTTNEKLF
TRBV29-1,TRBJ1-5,TRBD1,SVGTGGRNQPQH
TRBV7-2,TRBJ1-1,.,ASSLGGMNTEAF
TRBV5-4,TRBJ1-2,.,ASSPDSTNYGYT
TRBV7-6,TRBJ1-4,.,ASSPQTAPYEKLF
TRBV7-9,TRBJ1-4,.,ASSSSREELF
TRBV5-6,TRBJ2-1,TRBD2,ASSQRGVSYNEQF
TRBV28,TRBJ1-1,.,ASSFYREGAF
TRBV18,TRBJ2-7,TRBD2,ASSRFSGTNYEQY
TRBV10-2,.,TRBD1,ASSFDRGTYEQY
TRBV30,TRBJ2-5,.,AWSVQRSTGETQY
TRBV11-2,TRBJ2-2,.,ASSSRTHRSGELF